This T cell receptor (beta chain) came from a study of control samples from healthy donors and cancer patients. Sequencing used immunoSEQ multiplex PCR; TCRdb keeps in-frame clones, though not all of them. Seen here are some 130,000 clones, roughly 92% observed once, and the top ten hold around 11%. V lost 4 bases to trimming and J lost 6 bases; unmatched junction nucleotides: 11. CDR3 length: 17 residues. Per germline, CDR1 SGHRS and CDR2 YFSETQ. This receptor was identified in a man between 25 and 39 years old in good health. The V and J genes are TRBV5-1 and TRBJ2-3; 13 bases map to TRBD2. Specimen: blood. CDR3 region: CASSVGTSGAPLDTQYF. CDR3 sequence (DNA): TGCGCCAGCAGCGTCGGGACTAGCGGGGCTCCCTTGGATACGCAGTATTTT.